What follows are 23 T cell receptor beta chains derived from one specimen sequenced in a study of blood T cell repertoires in COVID-19. The repertoire was sequenced with immunoSEQ multiplex PCR; TCRdb's copy has only in-frame clones and lacks some. The repertoire includes fewer than 50,000 clones, about four fifths of them detected once, and 39% sits in the top ten. Source material: peripheral blood. The receptors here all came from a middle-aged man with active or convalescent COVID-19.

The chain carries TRBV24-1 and TRBJ2-2; a possible D gene is TRBD1 (6 bases). Looked up from germline, CDR1 is KGHDR and CDR2 is SFDVKD. The CDR3 contains 16 residues. V gave up 4 bases and J gave up 6 bases, with 17 bases separating them. The CDR3 is CATSELGTFSPGELFF. The CDR3 DNA is TGTGCCACCAGTGAATTAGGGACATTCTCTCCCGGGGAGCTGTTTTTT.

This chain links TRBV24-1 with TRBJ1-2; TRBD1 agrees at 7 bases. Trimming cost V 4 bases and J 6 bases; bases outside gene matches: 13. Germline values: CDR1 KGHDR, CDR2 SFDVKD. The CDR3 sequence is 16 residues long. The chain's CDR3 is CATSETRTGGPNGYTF. DNA of the CDR3: TGTGCCACCAGTGAAACGAGGACAGGCGGGCCTAATGGCTACACCTTC.

This chain connects TRBV29-1 to TRBJ2-7, with 9 positions matching TRBD1. The CDR3 runs to 13 residues. The ends lost 5 bases at V and 3 bases at J; junction bases unmatched: 5. Germline V gene data show CDR1 as SQVTM and CDR2 as ANQGSEA. The CDR3: CSVRDRENYEQYF. The CDR3 bases are TGCAGCGTTAGGGACAGGGAGAACTACGAGCAGTACTTC.

V usage is TRBV2 and J usage is TRBJ2-1; D perhaps matches TRBD2 (5 bases). Germline CDR1 reads SNHLY; CDR2 reads FYNNEI. This CDR3 region has 14 residues. V was trimmed by 4 bases and J by 7 bases, leaving 14 bases between them. The CDR3 sequence: CASSVGGLLNEQFF. The CDR3 nucleotides are TGTGCCAGCAGTGTTGGCGGGCTCTTAAATGAGCAGTTCTTC.

This clone was picked up one time. The CDR3 DNA follows: TGTGCCAGTAGCCGACAGGGGGCCAGGGGCACCGGGGAGCTGTTTTTT. This sequence encodes CASSRQGARGTGELFF. The chain links TRBV19 to TRBJ2-2, with 10 bases identical to TRBD1. V shed 6 bases, J shed 4 bases, and the junction held 8 bases outside the gene matches. Germline lookup yields CDR1 LNHDA and CDR2 SQIVND (reference sequence). This CDR3 region has 16 residues.

With respect to this clone: This specimen includes other DNA sequences encoding the same CDR3. The chain has TRBV4-1 and TRBJ1-1; D ambiguous. The V gene's germline CDR1 is MGHRA and CDR2 YSYEKL. Trimming left V 1 base short and J 1 base short, with 10 bases between. The length of the CDR3 is 15 residues. Here the CDR3 reads CASSQGGPSNTEAFF. In nucleotides, the CDR3 is TGCGCCAGCAGCCAAGGCGGCCCCTCGAACACTGAAGCTTTCTTT.

The chain uses TRBV5-1 and TRBJ2-6; tentative D call: TRBD1 (6 bases). The CDR3 covers 17 residues. V lost 4 bases to trimming and J lost 4 bases, with 18 bases between them. Germline V gives CDR1 SGHRS, CDR2 YFSETQ. The CDR3 region is CASSPTPTGSGANVLTF. CDR3 DNA: TGCGCCAGCAGCCCGACGCCTACAGGGTCCGGGGCCAACGTCCTGACTTTC.

J is TRBJ2-7 and V is TRBV19; 9 positions agree with TRBD1. The CDR3 sequence is 18 residues long. V trimming: 11 bases; J trimming: 2 bases; junction bases outside the gene matches: 22. Germline CDR1 and CDR2: LNHDA and SQIVND (reference sequence). CDR3 loop: CAGRIRDRDELRAYEQYF. The CDR3 DNA follows: TGTGCCGGACGCATCCGGGACAGGGATGAGCTAAGGGCCTACGAGCAGTACTTC.

This clone appeared a single time. The chain has TRBV19 and TRBJ2-1; D is perhaps TRBD2 (6 bases). The CDR3 spans 13 residues. Germline values: CDR1 LNHDA, CDR2 SQIVND (reference sequence). Trimming pared 3 bases from V and 10 bases from J, leaving 13 bases between. The CDR3 is CASSIGGGFEQFF. In nucleotides, the CDR3 is TGTGCCAGTAGTATCGGTGGAGGGTTCGAGCAGTTCTTC.

The rearrangement links TRBV4-3 to TRBJ2-5; 10 bases fit TRBD2. Losses at the gene ends were 1 base for V and 1 base for J; bases not matched to a gene: 0. This CDR3 is 15 amino acids long. In germline, CDR1 is LGHNA, CDR2 YSLEER. CDR3 nucleotide sequence: TGCGCCAGCAGCCAAGCTAGCGGGGGCCAAGAGACCCAGTACTTC. Its protein product is CASSQASGGQETQYF.

The chain uses TRBV29-1 and TRBJ2-3, with a weak D call TRBD1 (6 bases). Germline V CDR1 and CDR2: SQVTM, ANQGSEA. The CDR3 extends over 13 amino acids. V shed 6 bases and J shed 2 bases, with 12 bases lying between them. The CDR3 reads CSVQDSFTDTQYF. The CDR3 DNA sequence: TGCAGCGTACAGGACAGCTTCACAGATACGCAGTATTTT.

This clone was seen a few times. This rearrangement joins TRBV9 to TRBJ2-1, with TRBD1 matching 7 bases. The CDR3 totals 16 residues. The J segment lost 4 bases and the V segment lost 0 bases, leaving 7 bases of the junction unmatched. Germline CDR1 and CDR2: SGDLS and YYNGEE. The CDR3 reads CASSVVDRVGYNEQFF. CDR3 DNA: TGTGCCAGCAGCGTAGTAGACAGGGTAGGGTACAATGAGCAGTTCTTC.

The rearrangement links TRBV14 to TRBJ2-2; D unclear. Germline V gene data show CDR1 as SGHDN and CDR2 as FVKESK. The ends were cut back, 5 bases at V and 4 bases at J, with 8 bases in the middle. CDR3 length equals 13 residues. This CDR3 is CASSFLGTGELFF. In nucleotides, the CDR3 is TGTGCCAGCAGCTTCCTAGGCACCGGGGAGCTGTTTTTT.

This clone turned up a few times. The chain uses TRBV7-2 and TRBJ1-3, with D perhaps TRBD1 (6 bases). The CDR3 has 15 amino acids. CDR1 is SGHTA, CDR2 FQGNSA, per germline. V shed 0 bases and J shed 5 bases, with 11 bases lying between them. The CDR3 here is CASSLAAQGRNTIYF. CDR3 nucleotide sequence: TGTGCCAGCAGCTTAGCGGCGCAGGGGAGAAACACCATATATTTT.

This clone turned up a few times. The V call is TRBV27, the J call TRBJ2-7; TRBD1 is a possible D gene (5 bases). Germline values: CDR1 MNHEY, CDR2 SMNVEV (reference sequence). CDR3 size: 14 residues. V dropped 5 bases and J dropped 3 bases, with 14 bases sitting between them. The CDR3 DNA is TGTGCCAGCAGTCTGCCAGGAGACAGCTACGAGCAGTACTTC. Translating it yields CASSLPGDSYEQYF.

This sequence joins TRBV19 and TRBJ2-7; maybe TRBD2 (5 bases). Germline lookup yields CDR1 LNHDA and CDR2 SQIVND (reference sequence). Trimming stripped 6 bases from V and 6 bases from J, with 21 bases between. The CDR3 is 15 residues long. The CDR3 region is CASRAPGFEDSEQYF. The DNA of the CDR3 is TGTGCCAGTAGGGCCCCGGGATTCGAGGACTCCGAGCAGTACTTC.

The rearrangement joins TRBV7-9 to TRBJ1-5, with a weak D call TRBD1 (6 bases). Germline loops: CDR1 SEHNR, CDR2 FQNEAQ (reference sequence). The CDR3 has 15 amino acids. V lost 6 bases and J 0 bases, leaving 12 bases between the germline ends. The CDR3 reads CASSSQGNSNQPQHF. In DNA, the CDR3 is TGTGCCAGCAGTTCTCAGGGGAATAGCAATCAGCCCCAGCATTTT.

This rearrangement joins TRBV19 to TRBJ1-3; 7 bases map to TRBD1. The trim removed 6 bases at V and 0 bases at J, leaving 5 bases unmatched. The CDR3 extends over 15 amino acids. The germline CDR1 and CDR2 sequences are LNHDA and SQIVND (reference sequence). The CDR3 region is CASSSDRVSGNTIYF. CDR3 nucleotide sequence: TGTGCCAGTAGCTCTGACAGGGTCTCTGGAAACACCATATATTTT.

V is TRBV2 and J is TRBJ1-2; 7 nucleotides align to TRBD1. CDR3 length: 12 amino acids. V trimming: 5 bases; J trimming: 8 bases; junction bases outside the gene matches: 5. Germline CDR1 reads SNHLY; CDR2 reads FYNNEI. The CDR3 region has the DNA TGTGCCAGCAGTACAGGGGTTGAAGGCTACACCTTC. Protein product: CASSTGVEGYTF.

The chain uses TRBV7-2 and TRBJ1-1, with D hard to call. Between the trimmed V and J ends, which lost 4 bases and 3 bases, there was a span of 12 bases. The length of the CDR3 is 14 residues. Germline CDR1 is SGHTA and CDR2 is FQGNSA. The DNA for the CDR3 is TGTGCCAGCAGCTCAGAGGGCTCTGACACTGAAGCTTTCTTT. Translated, it gives CASSSEGSDTEAFF.

The chain recombines TRBV11-1 with TRBJ1-1; no definite D call. Germline assignment: CDR1 SGHAT and CDR2 FQDESV (reference sequence). The CDR3 sequence is 15 residues long. V was shortened by 2 bases and J by 4 bases, with 14 bases between the two germline ends. The chain's CDR3 is CASSLPRTFRTEAFF. In DNA, the CDR3 is TGTGCCAGCAGCTTACCACGGACTTTTCGCACTGAAGCTTTCTTT.

The rearrangement links TRBV5-1 to TRBJ1-2, with a possible D match to TRBD1 (6 bases). The V and J ends lost 4 bases and 8 bases respectively, with 15 bases between them. There are 13 residues in the CDR3. Germline V gene sequence: CDR1 SGHRS, CDR2 YFSETQ. The CDR3 bases are TGCGCCAGCAGCGCGGACAGCCAATACGGCTACACCTTC. Amino acids: CASSADSQYGYTF.

The J gene is TRBJ1-3, the V gene TRBV19; 9 bases map to TRBD1. Trimming took 5 bases from V and 0 from J; bases not matched to a gene: 8. The CDR3 is 17 residues long. Germline V gene data show CDR1 as LNHDA and CDR2 as SQIVND (reference sequence). The CDR3 DNA reads TGTGCCAGTAGTCCTCTAACAGGGGGCTCCTCTGGAAACACCATATATTTT. The encoded protein is CASSPLTGGSSGNTIYF.